These 22 T cell receptor beta chains originate from one sample sequenced in a study of early T cells in non-severe SARS-CoV-2 infection. TCRdb passed the 5' RACE reads through MiXCR, listing each CDR3 protein once. The sample has nearly 90,000 distinct CDR3 sequences, around an eighth seen once. The sample consisted of whole blood. The receptors were sampled from an adult who was a healthcare worker with PCR-confirmed SARS-CoV-2 infection or an uninfected control (not recorded which).

The chain recombines TRBV12-3 or TRBV12-4 with TRBJ2-1, with 10 bases aligning to TRBD2. The CDR3 is made up of 15 amino acids. The trim removed 6 bases at V and 4 bases at J, leaving 6 bases unmatched. For the CDR3, the DNA is TGTGCCAGCAGATTCCCGGGACTAGCGTACAATGAGCAGTTCTTC. Protein product: CASRFPGLAYNEQFF.

The chain links TRBV6-1 to TRBJ2-3; 9 bases line up with TRBD2. Germline CDR1 MNHNS, CDR2 SASEGT. The CDR3 covers 17 residues. V shed 5 bases, J shed 0 bases, and the junction held 9 bases outside the gene matches. The CDR3 loop reads CASSTLLAGASTDTQYF. The CDR3 DNA reads TGTGCCAGCAGTACACTATTAGCGGGAGCTAGCACAGATACGCAGTATTTT.

This clonotype was counted between two and nine times. The chain joins TRBV29-1 to TRBJ2-7; D possibly corresponds to TRBD2 (5 bases). Germline V CDR1 and CDR2: SQVTM, ANQGSEA. The CDR3 runs 15 residues. V shed 4 bases and J shed 2 bases, with 18 bases lying between them. CDR3 in DNA: TGCAGCGTTGTTAGTCTCGGTGAGGAGGCCTACGAGCAGTACTTC. Translating gives CSVVSLGEEAYEQYF.

This chain connects TRBV2 to TRBJ2-7, with D uncertain. Trimming stripped 7 bases from V and 10 bases from J, with 17 bases between. Germline V gene data show CDR1 as SNHLY and CDR2 as FYNNEI. The CDR3 has 12 residues. The CDR3 reads CASTFFAGDQYF. DNA for the CDR3: TGTGCCAGCACATTTTTTGCTGGGGATCAGTACTTC.

This clonotype was found many times. The genes are TRBV27 and TRBJ2-3; 7 bases are shared with TRBD2. Germline V gives CDR1 MNHEY, CDR2 SMNVEV (reference sequence). The CDR3 covers 16 residues. V shed 2 bases, J shed 7 bases, and the junction held 12 bases outside the gene matches. The CDR3 DNA reads TGTGCCAGCAGTTTAAATTTCGGCGGGAGCACCCATACGCAGTATTTT. Its protein is CASSLNFGGSTHTQYF.

This clonotype was found many times. The gene calls are TRBV12-3 or TRBV12-4 and TRBJ2-5; 11 positions match TRBD1. The J segment lost 4 bases and the V segment lost 5 bases, leaving 3 bases of the junction unmatched. The CDR3 consists of 14 residues. This chain's CDR3 is CASSPDRGRETQYF. The CDR3 coding sequence is TGTGCCAGCAGTCCGGACAGGGGGCGAGAGACCCAGTACTTC.

The chain is built from TRBV6-5 and TRBJ2-1; 8 bases match TRBD2. Unmatched junction bases numbered 12, after V lost 0 bases and J lost 8 bases. Germline CDR1 is MNHEY and CDR2 is SVGAGI. The CDR3 runs to 17 residues. In nucleotides, the CDR3 is TGTGCCAGCAGTTACTCGATCGAGCGGGAGCTTCCGGATGAGCAGTTCTTC. Translated: CASSYSIERELPDEQFF.

There are many counts of this clonotype. The genes are TRBV30 and TRBJ1-1; 10 bases align to TRBD1. Looked up from germline, CDR1 is GTSNPN and CDR2 is SVGIG (reference sequence). CDR3 length: 14 residues. The junction had 4 bases not matched to a gene; V was cut back by 4 bases and J by 2 bases. CDR3 DNA sequence: TGTGCCTGGATTTGGACAGGGGGAAACACTGAAGCTTTCTTT. This sequence encodes CAWIWTGGNTEAFF.

This clonotype was counted a few times. J is TRBJ2-5 and V is TRBV24-1; the D is unclear. The CDR3 is 13 residues long. Germline V lookup: CDR1 KGHDR, CDR2 SFDVKD. V lost 2 bases to trimming and J lost 0 bases, with 3 bases between them. Written as DNA, the CDR3 is TGTGCCACCAGTGATTCCTACCAAGAGACCCAGTACTTC. It translates to CATSDSYQETQYF.

This clonotype was seen a handful of times. CDR3 loop: CASSPDRGEDIEQFF. As DNA, the CDR3 is TGTGCCAGTAGTCCCGACAGGGGTGAAGATATAGAGCAGTTCTTC. The chain has TRBV6-2 or TRBV6-3 and TRBJ2-1; 8 positions match TRBD1. From germline, CDR1 is MNHEY and CDR2 SVGEGT. Trimming removed 9 bases from V and 10 bases from J; junction bases left unmatched: 17. CDR3 length: 15 amino acids.

This chain joins TRBV19 and TRBJ1-2; D ambiguous. The V and J ends lost 5 bases and 2 bases respectively, with 9 bases between them. The CDR3 length is 13 residues. CDR1 is LNHDA, CDR2 SQIVND, per germline (reference sequence). CDR3 coding DNA: TGTGCCAGTAGTTTCTGGGAAAACTATGGCTACACCTTC. This gives the protein CASSFWENYGYTF.

Ten or more counts support this clonotype. The chain carries TRBV6-2 or TRBV6-3 and TRBJ2-7; 8 bases are a match to TRBD1. Trimming at V came to 1 base and at J to 6 bases, leaving 5 bases not matched to a gene. CDR3 length: 14 amino acids. From germline, CDR1 is MNHEY and CDR2 SVGEGT. CDR3 in amino acids: CASSYYAGGGEQYF. The CDR3 DNA is TGTGCCAGCAGTTACTATGCAGGGGGCGGCGAGCAGTACTTC.

The V and J genes are TRBV11-2 and TRBJ2-2, with D unresolved. The CDR3 loop spans 11 amino acids. Deletions cut 6 bases from V and 6 bases from J, with 5 bases between. Germline CDR1 SGHAT, CDR2 FQNNGV. The CDR3 here is CASRSPGELFF. The CDR3 DNA reads as TGTGCCAGCAGATCCCCCGGGGAGCTGTTTTTT.

This clonotype was recorded a few times. J is TRBJ1-4 and V is TRBV3-1; the D gene is possibly TRBD1 (6 bases). Trimming shortened V by 7 bases and J by 8 bases, and 17 bases separated the two germline ends. Germline CDR1 and CDR2: LGHDT and YNNKEL (reference sequence). This CDR3 spans 14 amino acids. CDR3 nucleotides: TGTGCCAGCAACAACAGGGCGTCGGGCGAAAAACTGTTTTTT. This translates into CASNNRASGEKLFF.

At least ten counts were recorded for this clonotype. The chain has TRBV15 and TRBJ1-5; D is undetermined. The CDR3 loop spans 13 amino acids. V was clipped by 7 bases and J by 4 bases, with 11 bases between them. CDR1 and CDR2 (germline): LNHNV, YYDKDF (reference sequence). This CDR3 is CATTERENQPQHF. Here the CDR3 DNA reads TGTGCCACCACGGAGCGGGAAAATCAGCCCCAGCATTTT.

This clonotype was recorded many times. J is TRBJ2-3 and V is TRBV6-1; 14 bases fit TRBD2. The CDR3 has 16 residues. Germline V gene lookup returns CDR1 MNHNS and CDR2 SASEGT. With V trimmed by 4 bases and J by 5 bases, 5 bases remained unmatched. The CDR3: CASSAGLAGEVDTQYF. CDR3 nucleotide sequence: TGTGCCAGCAGTGCGGGACTAGCGGGGGAGGTAGATACGCAGTATTTT.

V and J are TRBV6-1 and TRBJ2-7, with D possibly being TRBD1 (5 bases). Deletions cut 5 bases from V and 2 bases from J, with 10 bases between. CDR3 length: 13 amino acids. Per the germline V gene, CDR1 is MNHNS and CDR2 is SASEGT. This CDR3 is CASSRQGTYEQYF. CDR3 nucleotides: TGTGCCAGCAGTCGTCAGGGAACCTACGAGCAGTACTTC.

This clonotype was recorded a few times. The chain has TRBV6-2 or TRBV6-3 and TRBJ1-5; D is undetermined. This CDR3 has 14 residues. Germline values: CDR1 MNHEY, CDR2 SVGEGT. The V end was cut by 1 base, the J end by 1 base, with 5 bases between. The CDR3 DNA reads as TGTGCCAGCAGTTACTGGGCCAGCAATCAGCCCCAGCATTTT. Encoded protein: CASSYWASNQPQHF.

This clonotype was seen repeatedly, ten times or more. The V gene is TRBV5-1, the J gene TRBJ1-4; TRBD1 might be the D (5 bases). Germline V gene sequence: CDR1 SGHRS, CDR2 YFSETQ. Trimming removed 0 bases from V and 5 bases from J, with 11 bases in between. CDR3 length equals 15 residues. The CDR3 DNA is TGCGCCAGCAGCTTGGCCGCTAGGGGCAATGAAAAACTGTTTTTT. It translates to CASSLAARGNEKLFF.

The sample holds many counts of this clonotype. This chain joins TRBV3-1 and TRBJ1-2; weak D call: TRBD1 (5 bases). Per germline, CDR1 LGHDT and CDR2 YNNKEL (reference sequence). Trimming cost V 4 bases and J 6 bases, with 15 bases left between them. The CDR3 consists of 14 residues. The CDR3, as DNA: TGTGCCAGCAGCCCAGGCGGGGGAATTGATGGCTACACCTTC. Its protein product is CASSPGGGIDGYTF.

This clonotype was counted a few times. CDR3 nucleotide sequence: TGTGCCACCAGTGACCCAACAGGGGACCTAACCTACGAGCAGTACTTC. This translates into CATSDPTGDLTYEQYF. J is TRBJ2-7 and V is TRBV24-1; 7 nucleotides match TRBD1. The CDR3 spans 16 residues. CDR1 and CDR2 from the germline V gene are KGHDR and SFDVKD. With 4 bases clipped from V and 2 bases from J, the junction kept 10 bases outside the gene matches.

This clonotype was picked up many times. V usage is TRBV24-1 and J usage is TRBJ2-5; 8 bases are shared with TRBD1. CDR1 and CDR2 from the germline V gene are KGHDR and SFDVKD. The CDR3 has 14 residues. V shed 3 bases and J 7 bases; nucleotides not matched to a gene: 6. In nucleotides, the CDR3 is TGTGCCACCAGTGATCCCGGACAGGGAGGGACCCAGTACTTC. Protein sequence: CATSDPGQGGTQYF.